This T cell receptor (beta chain) was profiled in a study of shared clonotypes between healthy human individuals. Authors' methods: Sequence data from immunoSEQ were junction-only and lacked quality scores; consequently, filtering differed. Measured with immunoSEQ multiplex PCR; TCRdb has only the in-frame clones, and not every one. V, J and clone size are those of that table, while D and trimming were read from the DNA. Of roughly 500,000 clones listed, approximately 95% are singletons. This CDR3 spans 15 amino acids. V lost 4 bases, J lost 5 bases, and 17 bases lay in between. Germline V gene sequence: CDR1 MGHRA, CDR2 YSYEKL.

The V gene is TRBV4-1, the J gene TRBJ1-1; D is undetermined. Sequencing was carried out using naive CD4+ T cells sorted from blood. Stated subset: CD45RA+ positively selected. The receptor was derived from a woman aged 30 to 39 in good health. CDR3 region: CASSPIVPLRTEAFF. DNA of the CDR3: TGCGCCAGCAGCCCAATCGTCCCCCTCCGGACTGAAGCTTTCTTT.